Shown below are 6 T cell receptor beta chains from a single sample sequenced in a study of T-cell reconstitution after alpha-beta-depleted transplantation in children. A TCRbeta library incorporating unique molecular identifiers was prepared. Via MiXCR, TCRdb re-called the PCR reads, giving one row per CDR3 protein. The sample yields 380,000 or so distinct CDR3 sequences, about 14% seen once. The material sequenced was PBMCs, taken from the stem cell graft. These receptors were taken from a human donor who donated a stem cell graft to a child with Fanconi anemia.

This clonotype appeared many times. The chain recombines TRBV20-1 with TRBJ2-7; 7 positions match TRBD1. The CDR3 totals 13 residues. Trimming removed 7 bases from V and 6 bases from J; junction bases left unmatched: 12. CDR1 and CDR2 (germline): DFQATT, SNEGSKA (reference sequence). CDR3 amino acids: CSGQGLFSLEQYF. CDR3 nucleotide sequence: TGCAGTGGACAGGGTTTGTTCTCCCTCGAGCAGTACTTC.

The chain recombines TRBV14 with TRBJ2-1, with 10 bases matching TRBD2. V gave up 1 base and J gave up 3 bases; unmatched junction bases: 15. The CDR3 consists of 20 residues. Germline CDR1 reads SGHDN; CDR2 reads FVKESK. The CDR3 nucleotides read TGTGCCAGCAGCCAAGTCTTTTTACGCCAGCGGGGGGGATTCTACAATGAGCAGTTCTTC. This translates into CASSQVFLRQRGGFYNEQFF. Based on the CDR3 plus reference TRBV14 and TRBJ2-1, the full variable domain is EAGVTQFPSHSVIEKGQTVTLRCDPISGHDNLYWYRRVMGKEIKFLLHFVKESKQDESGMPNNRFLAERTGGTYSTLKVQPAELEDSGVYFCASSQVFLRQRGGFYNEQFFGPGTRLTVL.

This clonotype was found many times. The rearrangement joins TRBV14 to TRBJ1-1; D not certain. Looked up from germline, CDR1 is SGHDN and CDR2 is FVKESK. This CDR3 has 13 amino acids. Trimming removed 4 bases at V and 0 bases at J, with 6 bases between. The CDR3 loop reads CASSPLMNTEAFF. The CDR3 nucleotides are TGTGCCAGCAGCCCCTTAATGAACACTGAAGCTTTCTTT.

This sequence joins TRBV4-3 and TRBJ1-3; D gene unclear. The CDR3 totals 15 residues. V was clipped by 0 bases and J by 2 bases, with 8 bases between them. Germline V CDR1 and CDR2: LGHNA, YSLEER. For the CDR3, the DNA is TGCGCCAGCAGCCAAGAGAGATTAGCTGGAAACACCATATATTTT. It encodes CASSQERLAGNTIYF.

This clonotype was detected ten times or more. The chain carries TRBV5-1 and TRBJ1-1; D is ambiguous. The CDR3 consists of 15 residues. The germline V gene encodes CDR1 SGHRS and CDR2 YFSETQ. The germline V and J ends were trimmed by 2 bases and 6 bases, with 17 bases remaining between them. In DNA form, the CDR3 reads TGCGCCAGCAGCTTAGGATCCTCCGCTGGAGCTGAAGCTTTCTTT. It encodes CASSLGSSAGAEAFF.

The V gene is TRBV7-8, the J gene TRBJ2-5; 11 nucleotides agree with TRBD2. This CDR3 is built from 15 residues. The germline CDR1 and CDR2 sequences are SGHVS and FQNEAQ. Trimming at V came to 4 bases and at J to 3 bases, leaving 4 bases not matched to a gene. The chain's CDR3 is CASSSLAGDKETQYF. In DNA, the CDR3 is TGTGCCAGCAGCTCACTAGCGGGGGACAAAGAGACCCAGTACTTC.